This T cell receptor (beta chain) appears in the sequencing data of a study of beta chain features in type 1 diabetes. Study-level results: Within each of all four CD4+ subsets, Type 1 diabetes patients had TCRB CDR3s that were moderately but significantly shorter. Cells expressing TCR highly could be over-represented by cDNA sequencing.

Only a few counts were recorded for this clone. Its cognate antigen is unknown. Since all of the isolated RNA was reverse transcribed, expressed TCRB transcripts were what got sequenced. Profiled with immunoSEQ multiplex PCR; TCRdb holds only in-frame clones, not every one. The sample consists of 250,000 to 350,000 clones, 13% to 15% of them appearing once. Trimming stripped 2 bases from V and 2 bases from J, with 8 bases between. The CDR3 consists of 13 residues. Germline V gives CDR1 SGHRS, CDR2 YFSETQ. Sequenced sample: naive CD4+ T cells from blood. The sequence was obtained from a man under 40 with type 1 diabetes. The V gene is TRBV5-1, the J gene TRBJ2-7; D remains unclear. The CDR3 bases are TGCGCCAGCAGCTTTGACAATACCTACGAGCAGTACTTC. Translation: CASSFDNTYEQYF.